The text below deals with one TCR beta chain. Clones were read by immunoSEQ multiplex PCR, and TCRdb kept only the in-frame ones, dropping some. The sample includes over 150,000 clones, 85% to 95% of them seen just once. CDR1 LNHDA and CDR2 SQIVND come from the germline V gene (reference sequence). CDR3 size: 17 residues. The trim removed 7 bases at V and 3 bases at J, leaving 13 bases unmatched. Blood was sampled at baseline, cycle 4 day 1, and cycle 7 day 1. The data are from a study of OX40 agonist ivuxolimab in advanced cancers. The sequences come from CD4+ or CD8+ T cells sorted from blood, collected in a trial of the OX40 agonist ivuxolimab. The chain couples TRBV19 to TRBJ2-1; TRBD2 agrees at 9 bases. This sequence originates from an adult with an advanced solid tumor such as melanoma, head and neck, liver or kidney cancer. CDR3 DNA: TGTGCCAGTACCCCTGGGGGGCTAGCGGGACTCTACAATGAGCAGTTCTTC. This sequence encodes CASTPGGLAGLYNEQFF.